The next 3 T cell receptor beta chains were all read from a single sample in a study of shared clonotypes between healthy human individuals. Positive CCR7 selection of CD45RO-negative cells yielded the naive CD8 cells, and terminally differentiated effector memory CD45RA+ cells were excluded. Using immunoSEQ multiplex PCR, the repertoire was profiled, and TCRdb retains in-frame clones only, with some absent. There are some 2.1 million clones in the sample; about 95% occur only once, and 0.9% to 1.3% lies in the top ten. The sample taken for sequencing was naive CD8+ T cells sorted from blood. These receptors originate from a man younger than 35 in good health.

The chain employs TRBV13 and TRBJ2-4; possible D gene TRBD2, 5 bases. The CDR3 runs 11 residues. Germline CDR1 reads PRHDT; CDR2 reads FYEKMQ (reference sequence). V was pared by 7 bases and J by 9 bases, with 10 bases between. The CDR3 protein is CASNPRGIQYF. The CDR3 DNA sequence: TGTGCCAGCAACCCCCGGGGCATTCAGTACTTC.

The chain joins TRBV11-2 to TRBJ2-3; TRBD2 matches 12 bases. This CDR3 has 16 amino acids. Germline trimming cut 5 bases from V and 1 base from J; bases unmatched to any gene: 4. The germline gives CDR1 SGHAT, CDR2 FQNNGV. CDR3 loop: CASSIWTSGGTDTQYF. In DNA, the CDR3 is TGTGCCAGCAGCATCTGGACTAGCGGGGGCACAGATACGCAGTATTTT.

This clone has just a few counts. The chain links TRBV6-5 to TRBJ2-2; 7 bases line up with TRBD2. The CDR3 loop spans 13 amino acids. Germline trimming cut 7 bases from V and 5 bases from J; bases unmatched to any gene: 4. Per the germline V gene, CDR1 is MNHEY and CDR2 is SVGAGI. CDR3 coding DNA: TGTGCCAGCACAGGGAGGGAAACCGGGGAGCTGTTTTTT. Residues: CASTGRETGELFF.